The entry below describes one T cell receptor (beta chain). In the original analysis: Researchers report that nucleated cell counts were estimated from reference gene primer amplification. The protocol was immunoSEQ multiplex PCR, while the TCRdb copy is restricted to in-frame clones and leaves out a portion. Clone size and the V and J calls come from that table; the DNA yielded D and trimming. The table has more than 110,000 clones, over 70% seen once; the top ten hold around 45%. The sample is drawn from a study of blood T cell repertoires in COVID-19. As for the study in general: Acute and convalescent COVID-19 samples came from the United States, Italy and Spain.

Germline CDR1 is SQVTM and CDR2 is ANQGSEA. V lost 0 bases to trimming and J lost 14 bases; unmatched junction nucleotides: 6. This CDR3 has 12 residues. The sample taken for sequencing was peripheral blood. This sequence originates from a human donor in a cohort sampled during active COVID-19. This sequence joins TRBV29-1 and TRBJ1-4; 7 bases map to TRBD1. CDR3 in amino acids: CSVEDQGDELFF. The CDR3 bases are TGCAGCGTTGAAGATCAGGGGGATGAGCTGTTTTTT.